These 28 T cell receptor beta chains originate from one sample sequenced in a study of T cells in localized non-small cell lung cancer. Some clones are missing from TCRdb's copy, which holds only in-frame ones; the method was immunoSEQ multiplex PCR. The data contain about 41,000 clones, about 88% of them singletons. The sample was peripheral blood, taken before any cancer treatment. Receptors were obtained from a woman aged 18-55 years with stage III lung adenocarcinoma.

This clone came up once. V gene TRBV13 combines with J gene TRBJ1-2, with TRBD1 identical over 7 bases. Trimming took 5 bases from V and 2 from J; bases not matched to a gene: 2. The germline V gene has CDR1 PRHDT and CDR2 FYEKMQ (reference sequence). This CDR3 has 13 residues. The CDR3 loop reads CASSGDSNYGYTF. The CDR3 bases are TGTGCCAGCAGCGGGGACAGCAACTATGGCTACACCTTC.

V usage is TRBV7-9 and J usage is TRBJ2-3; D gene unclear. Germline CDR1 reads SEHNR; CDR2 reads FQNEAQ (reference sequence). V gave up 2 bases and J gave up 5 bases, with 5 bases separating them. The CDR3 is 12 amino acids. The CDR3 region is CASSLSGDTQYF. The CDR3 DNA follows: TGTGCCAGCAGCTTATCAGGAGATACGCAGTATTTT. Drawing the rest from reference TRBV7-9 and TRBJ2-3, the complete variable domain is DTGVSQNPRHKITKRGQNVTFRCDPISEHNRLYWYRQTLGQGPEFLTYFQNEAQLEKSRLLSDRFSAERPKGSFSTLEIQRTEQGDSAMYLCASSLSGDTQYFGPGTRLTVL.

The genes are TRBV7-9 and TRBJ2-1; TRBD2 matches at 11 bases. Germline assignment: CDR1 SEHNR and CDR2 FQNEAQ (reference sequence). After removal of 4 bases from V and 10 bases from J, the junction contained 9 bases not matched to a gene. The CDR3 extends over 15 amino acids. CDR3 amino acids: CASSSTSGARAEQFF. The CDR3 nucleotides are TGTGCCAGCAGCTCGACTAGCGGGGCGCGGGCGGAGCAGTTCTTC.

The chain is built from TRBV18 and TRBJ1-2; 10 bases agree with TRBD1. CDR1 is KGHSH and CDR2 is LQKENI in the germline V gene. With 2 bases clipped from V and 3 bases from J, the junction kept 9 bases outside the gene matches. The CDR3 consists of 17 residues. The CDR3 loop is CASSPNSGTGEHYGYTF. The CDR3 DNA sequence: TGTGCCAGCTCACCAAATTCGGGGACAGGGGAGCACTATGGCTACACCTTC.

The CDR3 protein is CASSVLRETQYF. The CDR3 DNA follows: TGTGCCAGCAGTGTGCTCCGGGAGACCCAGTACTTC. This chain links TRBV6-1 with TRBJ2-5; D not resolved. The CDR3 runs 12 residues. Deletions cut 4 bases from V and 5 bases from J, with 8 bases between. Germline assignment: CDR1 MNHNS and CDR2 SASEGT.

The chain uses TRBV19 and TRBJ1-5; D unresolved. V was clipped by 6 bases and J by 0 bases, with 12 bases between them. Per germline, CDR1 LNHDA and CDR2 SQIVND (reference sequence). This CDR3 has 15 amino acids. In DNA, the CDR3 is TGTGCCAGTAGCCGGACCGCGTATAGCAATCAGCCCCAGCATTTT. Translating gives CASSRTAYSNQPQHF.

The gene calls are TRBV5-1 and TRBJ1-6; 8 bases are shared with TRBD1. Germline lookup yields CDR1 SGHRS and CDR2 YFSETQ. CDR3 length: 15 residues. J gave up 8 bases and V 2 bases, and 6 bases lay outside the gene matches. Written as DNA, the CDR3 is TGCGCCAGCAGCTTAGGCCAGGGGGCGCATTCACCCCTCCACTTT. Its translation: CASSLGQGAHSPLHF.

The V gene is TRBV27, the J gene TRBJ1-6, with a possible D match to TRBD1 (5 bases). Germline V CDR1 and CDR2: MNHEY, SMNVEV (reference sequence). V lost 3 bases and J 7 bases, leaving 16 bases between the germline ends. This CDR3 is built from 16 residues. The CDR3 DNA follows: TGTGCCAGCAGTTTGGGGGGAGCGGGTACCAATTCACCCCTCCACTTT. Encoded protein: CASSLGGAGTNSPLHF.

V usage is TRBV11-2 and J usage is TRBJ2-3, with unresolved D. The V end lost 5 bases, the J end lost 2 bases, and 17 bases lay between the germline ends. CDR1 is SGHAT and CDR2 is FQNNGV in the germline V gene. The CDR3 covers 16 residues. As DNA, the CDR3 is TGTGCCAGCAGCCCCGGTATACAAAGGGCCACAGATACGCAGTATTTT. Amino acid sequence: CASSPGIQRATDTQYF.

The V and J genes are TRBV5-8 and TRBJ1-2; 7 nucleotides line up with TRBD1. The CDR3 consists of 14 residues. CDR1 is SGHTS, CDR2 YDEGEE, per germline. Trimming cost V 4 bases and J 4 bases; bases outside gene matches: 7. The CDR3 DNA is TGTGCCAGCAGCCCGGGACAGTTTACCTATGGCTACACCTTC. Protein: CASSPGQFTYGYTF.

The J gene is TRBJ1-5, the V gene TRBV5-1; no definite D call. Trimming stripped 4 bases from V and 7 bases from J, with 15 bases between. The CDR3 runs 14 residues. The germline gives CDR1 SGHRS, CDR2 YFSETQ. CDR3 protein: CASSQDPSAQPQHF. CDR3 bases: TGCGCCAGCAGCCAAGACCCCTCAGCACAGCCCCAGCATTTT.

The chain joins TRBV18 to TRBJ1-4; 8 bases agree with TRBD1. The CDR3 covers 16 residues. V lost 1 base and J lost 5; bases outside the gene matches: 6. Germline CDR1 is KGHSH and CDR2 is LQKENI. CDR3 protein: CASSPLSGTGNEKLFF. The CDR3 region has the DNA TGTGCCAGCTCACCACTTTCCGGGACAGGCAATGAAAAACTGTTTTTT.

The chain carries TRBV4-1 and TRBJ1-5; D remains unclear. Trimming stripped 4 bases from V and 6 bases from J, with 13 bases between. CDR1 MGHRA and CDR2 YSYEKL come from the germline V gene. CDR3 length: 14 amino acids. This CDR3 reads CASSPVGGFQPQHF. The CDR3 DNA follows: TGCGCCAGCAGCCCAGTAGGAGGGTTTCAGCCCCAGCATTTT.

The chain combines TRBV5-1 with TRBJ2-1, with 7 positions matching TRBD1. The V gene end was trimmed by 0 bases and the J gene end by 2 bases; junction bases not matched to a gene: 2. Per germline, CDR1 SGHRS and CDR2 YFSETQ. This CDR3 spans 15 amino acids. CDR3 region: CASSLVTGAYNEQFF. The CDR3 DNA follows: TGCGCCAGCAGCTTGGTCACAGGGGCCTACAATGAGCAGTTCTTC.

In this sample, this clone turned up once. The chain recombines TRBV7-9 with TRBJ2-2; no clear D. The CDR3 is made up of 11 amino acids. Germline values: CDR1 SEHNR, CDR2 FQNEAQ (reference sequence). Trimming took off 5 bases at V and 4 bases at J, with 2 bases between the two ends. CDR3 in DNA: TGTGCCAGCAGCCGCACCGGGGAGCTGTTTTTT. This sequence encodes CASSRTGELFF.

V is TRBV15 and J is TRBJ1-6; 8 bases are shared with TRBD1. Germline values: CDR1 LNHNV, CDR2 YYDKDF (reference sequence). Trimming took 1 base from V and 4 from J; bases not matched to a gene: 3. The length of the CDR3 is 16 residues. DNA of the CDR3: TGTGCCACCAGCAGAGCCCGGACAGGGTATAATTCACCCCTCCACTTT. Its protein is CATSRARTGYNSPLHF.

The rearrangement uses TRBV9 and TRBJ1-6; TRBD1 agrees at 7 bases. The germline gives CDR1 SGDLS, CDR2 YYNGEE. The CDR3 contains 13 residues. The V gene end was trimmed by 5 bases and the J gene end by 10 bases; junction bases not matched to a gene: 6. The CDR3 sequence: CASSVTGDSPLHF. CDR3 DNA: TGTGCCAGCAGTGTCACAGGGGACTCACCCCTCCACTTT.

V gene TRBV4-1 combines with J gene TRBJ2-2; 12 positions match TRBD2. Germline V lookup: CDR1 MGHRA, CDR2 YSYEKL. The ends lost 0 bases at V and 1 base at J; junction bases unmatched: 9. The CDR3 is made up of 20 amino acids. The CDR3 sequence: CASSQDLALAGGQNTGELFF. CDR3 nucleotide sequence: TGCGCCAGCAGCCAAGATTTAGCGCTAGCGGGGGGGCAGAACACCGGGGAGCTGTTTTTT.

The CDR3 reads CAWSGDRGPQPQHF. Here the CDR3 DNA reads TGTGCCTGGAGCGGGGACAGGGGACCTCAGCCCCAGCATTTT. The genes are TRBV30 and TRBJ1-5, with 10 bases lining up with TRBD1. Looked up from germline, CDR1 is GTSNPN and CDR2 is SVGIG (reference sequence). J gave up 6 bases and V 3 bases, and 5 bases lay outside the gene matches. The CDR3 contains 14 residues.

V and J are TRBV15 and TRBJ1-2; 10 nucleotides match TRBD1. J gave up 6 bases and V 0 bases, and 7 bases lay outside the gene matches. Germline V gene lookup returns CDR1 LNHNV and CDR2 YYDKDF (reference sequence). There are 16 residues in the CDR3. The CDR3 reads CATSRDDRTGGDGYTF. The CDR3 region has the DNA TGTGCCACCAGCAGAGATGACCGGACAGGGGGTGATGGCTACACCTTC. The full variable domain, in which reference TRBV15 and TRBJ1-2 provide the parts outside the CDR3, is DAMVIQNPRYQVTQFGKPVTLSCSQTLNHNVMYWYQQKSSQAPKLLFHYYDKDFNNEADTPDNFQSRRPNTSFCFLDIRSPGLGDTAMYLCATSRDDRTGGDGYTFGSGTRLTVV.

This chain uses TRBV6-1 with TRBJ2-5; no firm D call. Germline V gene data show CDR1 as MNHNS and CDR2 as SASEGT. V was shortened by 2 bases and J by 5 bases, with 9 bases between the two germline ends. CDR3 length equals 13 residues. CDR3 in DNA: TGTGCCAGCAGTGAATTCTTAAGGGAGACCCAGTACTTC. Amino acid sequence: CASSEFLRETQYF.

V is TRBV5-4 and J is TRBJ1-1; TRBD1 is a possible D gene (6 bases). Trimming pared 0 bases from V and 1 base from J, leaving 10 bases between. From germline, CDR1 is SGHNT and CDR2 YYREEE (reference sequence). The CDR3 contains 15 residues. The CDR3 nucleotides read TGTGCCAGCAGCTTGGGGGGGACACAGAACACTGAAGCTTTCTTT. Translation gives CASSLGGTQNTEAFF.

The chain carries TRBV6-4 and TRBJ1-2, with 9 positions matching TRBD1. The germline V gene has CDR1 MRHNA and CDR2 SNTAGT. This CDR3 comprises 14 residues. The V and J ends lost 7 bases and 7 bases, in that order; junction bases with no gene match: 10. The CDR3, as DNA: TGTGCCAGCAATCCCCGGGACAGGGATCGTGGCTACACCTTC. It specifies CASNPRDRDRGYTF.

CDR3 bases: TGTGCCAGCAGCGCCGGAGGGACTCTCGAGCAGTACTTC. The encoded protein is CASSAGGTLEQYF. The chain recombines TRBV9 with TRBJ2-7; a weak D match, TRBD2 (6 bases). V dropped 3 bases and J dropped 6 bases, with 13 bases sitting between them. The CDR3 extends over 13 amino acids. CDR1 is SGDLS, CDR2 YYNGEE, per germline.

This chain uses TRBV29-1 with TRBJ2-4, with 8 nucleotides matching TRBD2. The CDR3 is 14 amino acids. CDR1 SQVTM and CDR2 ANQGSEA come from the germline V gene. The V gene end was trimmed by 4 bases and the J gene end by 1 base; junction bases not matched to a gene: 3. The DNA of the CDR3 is TGCAGCGTTGGCCCTAGCGGGGCCAAAAACATTCAGTACTTC. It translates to CSVGPSGAKNIQYF. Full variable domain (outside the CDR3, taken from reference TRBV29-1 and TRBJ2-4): SAVISQKPSRDICQRGTSLTIQCQVDSQVTMMFWYRQQPGQSLTLIATANQGSEATYESGFVIDKFPISRPNLTFSTLTVSNMSPEDSSIYLCSVGPSGAKNIQYFGAGTRLSVL.

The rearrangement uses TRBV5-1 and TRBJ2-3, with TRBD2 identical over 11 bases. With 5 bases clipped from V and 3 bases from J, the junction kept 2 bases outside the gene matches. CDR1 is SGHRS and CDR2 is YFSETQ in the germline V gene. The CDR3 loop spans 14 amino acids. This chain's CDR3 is CASRTSGETDTQYF. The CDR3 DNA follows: TGCGCCAGCAGGACTAGCGGGGAGACAGATACGCAGTATTTT.

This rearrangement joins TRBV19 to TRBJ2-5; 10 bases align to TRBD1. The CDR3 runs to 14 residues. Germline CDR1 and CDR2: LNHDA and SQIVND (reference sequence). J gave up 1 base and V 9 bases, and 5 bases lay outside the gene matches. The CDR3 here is CASCRDRGQETQYF. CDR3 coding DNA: TGTGCCAGCTGCCGGGACAGGGGCCAAGAGACCCAGTACTTC.

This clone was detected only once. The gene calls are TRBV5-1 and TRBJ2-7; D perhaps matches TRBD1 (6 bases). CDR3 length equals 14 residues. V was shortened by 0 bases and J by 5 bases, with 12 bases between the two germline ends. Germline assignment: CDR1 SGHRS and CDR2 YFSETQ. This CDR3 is CASSLGAGDHEQYF. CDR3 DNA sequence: TGCGCCAGCAGCTTGGGGGCAGGGGACCACGAGCAGTACTTC.